This T cell receptor beta chain was identified during a study of cytomegalovirus exposure and HLA in healthy donors. Study-wide results and caveats: Researchers reported from a later analysis that most CMV-associated TCR beta chains appeared HLA-restricted. The classifier reportedly diagnosed cytomegalovirus status with high sensitivity and specificity.

Both 60 Vbeta primers and 13 Jbeta primers went into the PCR. Sequenced by immunoSEQ multiplex PCR; TCRdb stores in-frame clones only, minus some. Among around 130,000 clones, 70% to 80% were seen once, and the ten largest hold approximately 0.94%. CDR1 SGHRS and CDR2 YFSETQ come from the germline V gene. Trimming removed 4 bases from V and 6 bases from J; junction bases left unmatched: 5. The CDR3 has 14 amino acids. This clone has a handful of counts. Its antigen remains unknown. Healthy individuals who donated bone marrow served as the donors. The clonotype was recovered from a woman aged 55-70 years in good health and CMV-seronegative. The chain combines TRBV5-1 with TRBJ1-2, with 11 bases aligning to TRBD1. The sample was PBMCs. CDR3 residues: CASSVRTGGHGYTF. In DNA form, the CDR3 reads TGCGCCAGCAGCGTACGGACAGGGGGCCATGGCTACACCTTC. The full variable domain, its missing parts supplied by reference TRBV5-1 and TRBJ1-2, is KAGVTQTPRYLIKTRGQQVTLSCSPISGHRSVSWYQQTPGQGLQFLFEYFSETQRNKGNFPGRFSGRQFSNSRSEMNVSTLELGDSALYLCASSVRTGGHGYTFGSGTRLTVV.